This TCR beta chain is drawn from a study of blood T cell repertoires in COVID-19. The CDR3 covers 15 residues. Trimming cost V 9 bases and J 5 bases; bases outside gene matches: 8. Looked up from germline, CDR1 is LNHDA and CDR2 is SQIVND (reference sequence). Assay used: immunoSEQ multiplex PCR; TCRdb lists only in-frame clones, some missing. The data contain about 180,000 clones, approximately 86% of them seen just once; the ten biggest clones take up roughly 2.9%. V and J are TRBV19 and TRBJ2-1; 12 bases are shared with TRBD2. This clonotype originated in a woman aged 25 to 39 with active or convalescent COVID-19. The sample consisted of peripheral blood. The CDR3: CASSQTSGSHNEQFF. The CDR3, as DNA: TGTGCCAGCTCCCAGACTAGCGGGAGTCACAATGAGCAGTTCTTC.